The rows below give T cell receptor beta chains drawn from one sample of a study of a mutant IDH1 vaccine in newly diagnosed glioma. For these TCRs, the target antigens are not known. Repertoires were generated with immunoSEQ multiplex PCR, while TCRdb's copy carries only in-frame clones and drops some. The data show around 130,000 clones, about 80% seen once. Source: PBMCs, taken from a glioma patient whose treatment included an IDH1 peptide vaccine. These receptors all stem from a man aged 35 to 55 with glioma. The CDR3 runs from the conserved cysteine through the conserved F or W. D genes are given only for firm matches. Size is stated for part of the rows, as once, few or many counts, or as a class when the clone is expanded.

v_call: TRBV27; j_call: TRBJ1-2; clone_size: once; d_call: NA; cdr3_aa: CASSLSGYGYTF; cdr3_nt: TGTGCCAGCAGTTTATCAGGGTATGGCTACACCTTC
v_call: TRBV7-2; j_call: TRBJ2-7; clone_size: NA; d_call: NA; cdr3_aa: CASSPYRRGSGEQYF; cdr3_nt: TGTGCCAGCAGCCCCTATCGGAGGGGGTCAGGGGAGCAGTACTTC
v_call: TRBV6-5; j_call: TRBJ2-7; clone_size: NA; d_call: NA; cdr3_aa: CASRTYRAPPYEQYF; cdr3_nt: TGTGCCAGCAGGACTTACCGTGCCCCTCCCTACGAGCAGTACTTC
v_call: TRBV7-2; j_call: TRBJ2-2; clone_size: NA; d_call: NA; cdr3_aa: CASSPREGGNTGELFF; cdr3_nt: TGTGCCAGCAGCCCCCGGGAAGGGGGGAACACCGGGGAGCTGTTTTTT
v_call: TRBV6-5; j_call: TRBJ2-5; clone_size: few; d_call: TRBD2; cdr3_aa: CASSYSGRAGETQYF; cdr3_nt: TGTGCCAGCAGTTATAGCGGGAGGGCCGGGGAGACCCAGTACTTC
v_call: TRBV19; j_call: TRBJ2-1; clone_size: NA; d_call: NA; cdr3_aa: CASSMFYNEQFF; cdr3_nt: TGTGCCAGTAGTATGTTTTACAATGAGCAGTTCTTC
v_call: TRBV5-1; j_call: TRBJ2-3; clone_size: NA; d_call: NA; cdr3_aa: CASSVDWTDTQYF; cdr3_nt: TGCGCCAGCAGCGTGGACTGGACAGATACGCAGTATTTT
v_call: TRBV4-3; j_call: TRBJ2-3; clone_size: NA; d_call: TRBD1; cdr3_aa: CASSQDPGQLRTDTQYF; cdr3_nt: TGCGCCAGCAGCCAAGATCCGGGACAGCTCCGCACAGATACGCAGTATTTT
v_call: TRBV7-2; j_call: TRBJ2-7; clone_size: NA; d_call: TRBD1; cdr3_aa: CASIQGQGALSYEQYF; cdr3_nt: TGTGCCAGCATCCAGGGCCAGGGGGCCCTCTCCTACGAGCAGTACTTC
v_call: TRBV7-2; j_call: TRBJ2-2; clone_size: NA; d_call: NA; cdr3_aa: CASSVVGNTGELFF; cdr3_nt: TGTGCCAGCAGTGTCGTCGGTAACACCGGGGAGCTGTTTTTT
v_call: TRBV27; j_call: TRBJ1-2; clone_size: few; d_call: NA; cdr3_aa: CASSLEVRGTNYGYTF; cdr3_nt: TGTGCCAGCAGTTTAGAGGTTCGGGGGACTAACTATGGCTACACCTTC
v_call: TRBV6-5; j_call: TRBJ1-2; clone_size: NA; d_call: NA; cdr3_aa: CASSYDPGGRYGYTF; cdr3_nt: TGTGCCAGCAGTTACGATCCGGGGGGAAGGTATGGCTACACCTTC
v_call: TRBV7-9; j_call: TRBJ2-7; clone_size: NA; d_call: TRBD1; cdr3_aa: CASSPYRGPTYEQYF; cdr3_nt: TGTGCCAGCAGCCCCTACAGGGGCCCTACCTACGAGCAGTACTTC
v_call: TRBV2; j_call: TRBJ1-1; clone_size: NA; d_call: TRBD1; cdr3_aa: CASNYRGATEAFF; cdr3_nt: TGTGCCAGCAATTACAGGGGAGCCACTGAAGCTTTCTTT